This is a list of T cell receptor beta chains from one sample in a study of T cell responses to AZD1222 COVID-19 vaccine. Data came from immunoSEQ multiplex PCR; TCRdb stores just in-frame clones and leaves some out. The table records about 170,000 clones, around nine tenths of them present only once. Sequenced here: peripheral blood, sampled on day 0 of AZD1222 vaccination. These receptors originate from an adult in good health. Each CDR3 is given with its conserved first and last residue. D genes are given only for firm matches. The size field is filled for only some rows; it gives once, few, many or a size class.

TRBJ1-3 - - TRBV30 TGTGCCTTCAGGGAGAGCTCTGGAAACACCATATATTTT CAFRESSGNTIYF
TRBJ1-4 - - TRBV5-5 TGTGCCAGCAGCTCCTTCTACAGGGCACCAACTAATGAAAAACTGTTTTTT CASSSFYRAPTNEKLFF
TRBJ1-2 - - TRBV19 TGTGCCAGTAGTATCCCGACAGGAGCTAACTATGGCTACACCTTC CASSIPTGANYGYTF
TRBJ2-5 TRBD1 - TRBV29-1 TGCAGCGTCGCACGACAGGGGGCAGGCCTCGAGACCCAGTACTTC CSVARQGAGLETQYF
TRBJ2-7 TRBD2 - TRBV6-5 TGTGCCAGCAGGGTAGCGGGAGGAGGGACCTACGAGCAGTACTTC CASRVAGGGTYEQYF
TRBJ1-4 - - TRBV6-5 TGTGCCAGCCGACTAGGGCCAACTAATGAAAAACTGTTTTTT CASRLGPTNEKLFF
TRBJ1-1 TRBD1 - TRBV14 TGTGCCAGCAGCCGACAGGGTTTAAGCAGTCGCTTCTTT CASSRQGLSSRFF
TRBJ1-4 - - TRBV5-1 TGCGCCAGCAGCCAGGACAGCTCAAATGAAAAACTGTTTTTT CASSQDSSNEKLFF
TRBJ2-1 TRBD1 - TRBV14 TGTGCCAGCAGCCAAGAGGGGACAGGTGTAAGGAATGAGCAGTTCTTC CASSQEGTGVRNEQFF
TRBJ2-1 TRBD2 - TRBV6-6 TGTGCCAGCAGTCGGGGCCCCTTGGCGGGAGGGATCAATGAGCAGTTCTTC CASSRGPLAGGINEQFF
TRBJ2-7 - - TRBV21-1 TGTGCCAGCAGCAAACGGTGGGGGGGAACAGGGTTCGACGAGCAGTACTTC CASSKRWGGTGFDEQYF
TRBJ2-5 TRBD1 - TRBV18 TGTGCCAGCTCACCTGTACAGGGGATTTACCAAGAGACCCAGTACTTC CASSPVQGIYQETQYF
TRBJ2-1 TRBD2 - TRBV7-2 TGTGCCAGCAGCTCCCGGCGGGGGGGCAGGGATGAGCAGTTCTTC CASSSRRGGRDEQFF
TRBJ1-2 - once TRBV27 TGTGCCAGCAGTTTATCTTCGCCCCTCATTGACAGGAGGGGCTACACCTTC CASSLSSPLIDRRGYTF
TRBJ2-5 TRBD2 - TRBV6-5 TGTGCCAGCAGTACCACTAGCGGGGGGATGGAGACCCAGTACTTC CASSTTSGGMETQYF
TRBJ1-3 - - TRBV30 TGTGCCTGGAGCCCGGGGGTTGGAAACACCATATATTTT CAWSPGVGNTIYF
TRBJ1-3 - - TRBV5-1 TGCGCCAGCAGCTTGGCCCCAAGTTTCTCTGGAAACACCATATATTTT CASSLAPSFSGNTIYF
TRBJ1-1 - once TRBV3-1/TRBV3-2 TGTGCCAGCAGCCAGTTAGGGCCGAACACTGAAGCTTTCTTT CASSQLGPNTEAFF
TRBJ2-5 - - TRBV3-1/TRBV3-2 TGTGCCAGCAGCCAAGGGCAGCAAGAGACCCAGTACTTC CASSQGQQETQYF
TRBJ1-2 - - TRBV4-2 TGTGCCAGCAGCCACGACCAGACATCCGGGCCTAACTATGGCTACACCTTC CASSHDQTSGPNYGYTF
TRBJ2-3 TRBD2 - TRBV5-1 TGCGCCAGCAGCCTCCAGGCGGGAGGGCCAGATACGCAGTATTTT CASSLQAGGPDTQYF
TRBJ1-6 - - TRBV11-2 TGTGCCAGCAGGCAGGTCGGGGTGTCCGCACCCCTCCACTTT CASRQVGVSAPLHF